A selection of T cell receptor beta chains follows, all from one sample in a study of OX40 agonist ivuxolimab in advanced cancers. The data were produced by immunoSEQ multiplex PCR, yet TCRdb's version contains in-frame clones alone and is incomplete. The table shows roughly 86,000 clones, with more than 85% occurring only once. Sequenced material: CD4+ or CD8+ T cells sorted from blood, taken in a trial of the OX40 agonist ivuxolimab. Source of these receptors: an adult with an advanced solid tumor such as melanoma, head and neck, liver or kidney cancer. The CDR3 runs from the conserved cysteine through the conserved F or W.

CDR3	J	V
CAWNPGTEAFF	TRBJ1-1	TRBV30
CATSRDISAGIYEQYF	TRBJ2-7	TRBV15
CSVEQRGHNEQFF	TRBJ2-1	TRBV29-1
CASTLTWGGTGKQYF	TRBJ2-3	TRBV27
CASSYSPSATYEQYF	TRBJ2-7	TRBV6-5
CASSGSPRQETQYF	TRBJ2-5	TRBV28
CASSLGGPLTHEQYF	TRBJ2-7	TRBV11-2
CASSKDRNFEKLFF	TRBJ1-4	TRBV7-9
CASSYIGSNQPQHF	TRBJ1-5	TRBV6-6
CASSERTVAPYEQYF	TRBJ2-7	TRBV6-1
CASSTGTGGLGYTF	TRBJ1-2	TRBV7-2
CASSPPEAYEQYF	TRBJ2-7	TRBV18
CTSSSGTYNEQFF	TRBJ2-1	TRBV28
CASSRQFSSYGYTF	TRBJ1-2	TRBV28
CAWSGQMNEKLFF	TRBJ1-4	TRBV30
CASSFSGANVLTF	TRBJ2-6	TRBV5-1
CASSVTGEPTDTQYF	TRBJ2-3	TRBV5-1
CASSFTGKNIQYF	TRBJ2-4	TRBV2
CASSLASGNGYTF	TRBJ1-2	TRBV5-1
CASSSDRRTSGVLTDTQYF	TRBJ2-3	TRBV5-5
CASGTSLYEQYF	TRBJ2-7	TRBV28
CASSSGTNYKNEQYF	TRBJ2-7	TRBV5-4
CASSPSAGKSYNEQFF	TRBJ2-1	TRBV18
CASSLFGGYTDTQYF	TRBJ2-3	TRBV6-6
CASSFHGTSGSYEQYF	TRBJ2-7	TRBV28
CASSFEGETQYF	TRBJ2-5	TRBV5-1
CASSLDPVRGGTQYF	TRBJ2-5	TRBV7-9
CATSRRSGPGTSGRAETQYF	TRBJ2-5	TRBV15
CASSFPTGGGSF	TRBJ2-7	TRBV5-6
CASSLGGQGGDTQYF	TRBJ2-3	TRBV5-4
CASSYRSSSGANVLTF	TRBJ2-6	TRBV6-6
CASSFTLAGTDTQYF	TRBJ2-3	TRBV5-6
CASSPSIRGYNEQFF	TRBJ2-1	TRBV21-1
CASSSKDRSYEQYF	TRBJ2-7	TRBV27
CASRYTAKRSPGSYNEQFF	TRBJ2-1	TRBV7-8
CAWRGQSQETQYF	TRBJ2-5	TRBV30
CAWSSVSGNTIYF	TRBJ1-3	TRBV30
CASSDFSQANTGELFF	TRBJ2-2	TRBV25-1
CASSYGLEKSQYF	TRBJ2-5	TRBV6-6
CASSSQGGEQYF	TRBJ2-7	TRBV7-6
CASSPTYVQFF	TRBJ2-1	TRBV14
CASSLAKYYEQYF	TRBJ2-7	TRBV11-3
CSGSGTYNEQFF	TRBJ2-1	TRBV29-1
CASSGDQGRTDTQYF	TRBJ2-3	TRBV10-1
CASSIMGSTNEKLFF	TRBJ1-4	TRBV19